This is a list of T cell receptor beta chains from one sample in a study of T cells in Graves' hyperthyroidism and ophthalmopathy. TCRdb itself ran the multiplex PCR reads through MiXCR, one entry per CDR3 protein. The sample has 350,000 to 450,000 distinct CDR3 sequences, about a sixth seen once. Sequences were obtained from blood. All receptors come from a woman aged 25 to 39 with Graves' hyperthyroidism that later progressed to Graves' ophthalmopathy. CDR3s include the opening cysteine and the closing phenylalanine or tryptophan.

CSASIPGRVYYNEQFF,TRBJ2-1,TRBV20-1
CASSKPGTGGTGELFF,TRBJ2-2,TRBV25-1
CASSWRAWGQPYNEQFF,TRBJ2-1,TRBV5-6
CASSIAVATGELFF,TRBJ2-2,TRBV19
CSARNRVTEAFF,TRBJ1-1,TRBV20-1
CASSPAGQSTGELFF,TRBJ2-2,TRBV28
CASSLRGGDPHGYTF,TRBJ1-2,TRBV11-2
CASSEGGSDEQFF,TRBJ2-1,TRBV2
CASSPQPGRSNANTGELFF,TRBJ2-2,TRBV7-9
CASSPFRIYSTSSYNEQFF,TRBJ2-1,TRBV28
CASSSTSRRETQYF,TRBJ2-5,TRBV11-2
CASSPVGFGSYNSPLHF,TRBJ1-6,TRBV28
CASHRAARDNEQFF,TRBJ2-1,TRBV6-2/TRBV6-3
CASSWGGGEKLFF,TRBJ1-4,TRBV6-1
CASSLMGTGELFF,TRBJ2-2,TRBV12-3/TRBV12-4
CASSLGAGWDEQFF,TRBJ2-1,TRBV27
CASSLSPNTGELFF,TRBJ2-2,TRBV5-1
CASSQTGRQGIQYF,TRBJ2-3,TRBV11-2
CASHRSSGVNTGELFF,TRBJ2-2,TRBV2
CASSPQTGELFF,TRBJ2-2,TRBV11-2
CASETGTGGNEQYF,TRBJ2-7,TRBV6-1
CASSQLRQGGETQYF,TRBJ2-5,TRBV3-1
CASSVYAGPSTDTQYF,TRBJ2-3,TRBV9
CASSFGASLNTEAFF,TRBJ1-1,TRBV5-1
CATSRDGGRGSVEQYF,TRBJ2-7,TRBV15
CAIQLGTDQPQHF,TRBJ1-5,TRBV10-3
CATGTTTREDNEQFF,TRBJ2-1,TRBV6-2/TRBV6-3
CATSDFPAGGQETQYF,TRBJ2-5,TRBV24-1
CAWDRGVRSPLHF,TRBJ1-6,TRBV30
CASSTRTSGGVDTQYF,TRBJ2-3,TRBV27
CASREWSATNEKLFF,TRBJ1-4,TRBV19
CATSGGQSFAGDTQYF,TRBJ2-3,TRBV15
CASSYGRGSEELFF,TRBJ1-4,TRBV6-6
CSARGLEGSETQYF,TRBJ2-5,TRBV20-1
CASSQEGVINNEQFF,TRBJ2-1,TRBV5-1
CASSWGSHTDTQYF,TRBJ2-3,TRBV12-3/TRBV12-4
CASSPSGTGNTDTQYF,TRBJ2-3,TRBV3-1
CSVRTSGSCPYEQYF,TRBJ2-7,TRBV29-1
CAIVSNRGNEQFF,TRBJ2-1,TRBV28